The TCR beta chain described here comes from a study of T cell repertoires in cytomegalovirus infection. As for the study in general: Matching HLA type and CMV infection were both indicated by public TCR beta signatures.

This clonotype was recorded many times. As yet, its antigen is unknown. The CDR3 is 13 residues long. With V trimmed by 7 bases and J by 10 bases, 10 bases remained unmatched. Looked up from germline, CDR1 is MNHNY and CDR2 is SVGAGI (reference sequence). Notes on the study in general: HLA-C-restricted, CMV-specific TCR beta clonotypes were dominant ex vivo.

A single record per CDR3 protein comes from TCRdb applying MiXCR to the reads. The sample has approximately 320,000 distinct CDR3 sequences, roughly 9.5% seen once. Specimen: PBMCs. The receptor's source is a human donor in good health (CMV status not recorded). Some clones in this sample may be carry-over from other donors' samples. V gene TRBV6-6 combines with J gene TRBJ2-1; 7 bases are a match to TRBD1. This chain's CDR3 is CASTPGTAPEQFF. The CDR3 nucleotides read TGTGCCAGCACACCCGGGACAGCCCCCGAGCAGTTCTTC.